The 29 T cell receptor beta chains listed next were all sequenced from one sample in a study of blood T cell repertoires in COVID-19. The repertoire was sequenced with immunoSEQ multiplex PCR; TCRdb's copy has only in-frame clones and lacks some. Among approximately 230,000 clones listed, around 89% were seen once. Sequenced material: peripheral blood. The receptors were sampled from a woman in her 30s with COVID-19, enrolled during active disease.

The V call is TRBV7-9, the J call TRBJ2-6, with D unclear. The CDR3 spans 16 residues. From germline, CDR1 is SEHNR and CDR2 FQNEAQ (reference sequence). Trimming pared 1 base from V and 7 bases from J, leaving 14 bases between. The CDR3 DNA reads TGTGCCAGCAGCTTAGGATCCGGTAAAATAGCCAACGTCCTGACTTTC. Translating gives CASSLGSGKIANVLTF.

CDR3 sequence reads: CASSLGPGNIQYF. The CDR3 bases are TGTGCCAGCAGTTTAGGTCCAGGGAACATTCAGTACTTC. The rearrangement uses TRBV27 and TRBJ2-4; D possibly corresponds to TRBD1 (5 bases). Germline lookup yields CDR1 MNHEY and CDR2 SMNVEV (reference sequence). V was trimmed by 2 bases and J by 7 bases, leaving 9 bases between them. CDR3 length: 13 residues.

CDR3 DNA: TGTGCCAGCAGTTACCCTTTTTTACGGGGGTACGATGAGCAGTTCTTC. Its translation is CASSYPFLRGYDEQFF. The chain couples TRBV6-6 to TRBJ2-1; D is perhaps TRBD2 (6 bases). With 2 bases removed from V and 8 bases from J, the gap between germline ends came to 19 bases. The CDR3 is made up of 16 amino acids. Looked up from germline, CDR1 is MNHNY and CDR2 is SVGAGI (reference sequence).

Only a few counts were recorded for this clone. The genes are TRBV13 and TRBJ1-1, with TRBD1 matching over 7 bases. V trimming: 9 bases; J trimming: 3 bases; junction bases outside the gene matches: 7. The germline V gene has CDR1 PRHDT and CDR2 FYEKMQ (reference sequence). This CDR3 is 13 amino acids long. DNA of the CDR3: TGTGCCAGTAAGGGGGCTTTTGACACTGAAGCTTTCTTT. Amino acids: CASKGAFDTEAFF.

The sample holds a few counts of this clone. The rearrangement joins TRBV5-1 to TRBJ1-6, with no clear D. The CDR3 is 14 amino acids. Germline V gene sequence: CDR1 SGHRS, CDR2 YFSETQ. Trimming stripped 6 bases from V and 7 bases from J, with 14 bases between. The CDR3 protein is CASNENRRNSPLHF. CDR3 nucleotides: TGCGCCAGCAACGAGAACCGGAGGAATTCACCCCTCCACTTT.

The rearrangement joins TRBV10-1 to TRBJ2-1; 8 bases agree with TRBD2. Germline CDR1 WNHNN, CDR2 SYGVQD (reference sequence). J was trimmed by 16 bases and V by 4 bases; bases with no gene match: 21. The CDR3 runs 16 residues. Written as DNA, the CDR3 is TGCGCCAGCAGTGTAGTTTTCCGTCCAGCGGGAGTAAGATGCTTCTTC. Translating gives CASSVVFRPAGVRCFF.

The chain links TRBV7-9 to TRBJ1-2, with 8 bases that match TRBD1. From germline, CDR1 is SEHNR and CDR2 FQNEAQ (reference sequence). This CDR3 region has 13 residues. Trimming took 4 bases from V and 4 from J; bases not matched to a gene: 2. CDR3 residues: CASSSDRGYGYTF. The CDR3 DNA follows: TGTGCCAGCAGCTCAGACAGGGGCTATGGCTACACCTTC.

CDR3 nucleotide sequence: TGTGCCAGCACCCCCGGACTAGCGGGGGGGAATGAGCAGTTCTTC. Encoded protein: CASTPGLAGGNEQFF. This sequence joins TRBV28 and TRBJ2-1; 15 positions agree with TRBD2. The CDR3 extends over 15 amino acids. V lost 7 bases and J lost 7; bases outside the gene matches: 5. Germline V CDR1 and CDR2: MDHEN, SYDVKM.

The rearrangement uses TRBV5-1 and TRBJ1-6; 9 bases fit TRBD1. Germline values: CDR1 SGHRS, CDR2 YFSETQ. The CDR3 length is 15 residues. The V gene end was trimmed by 5 bases and the J gene end by 9 bases; junction bases not matched to a gene: 9. In DNA form, the CDR3 reads TGCGCCAGCAGTTCATATCCGGGACAGGGTTCACCCCTCCACTTT. Its protein product is CASSSYPGQGSPLHF.

This chain joins TRBV6-7 and TRBJ2-1; 14 positions match TRBD2. TRBV6-7 is placed among ORFs of uncertain function. This CDR3 has 16 residues. V gave up 2 bases and J gave up 7 bases; unmatched junction bases: 4. DNA of the CDR3: TGTGCCAGCAGTTACCTCGGGACTAGCGGGAGAAATGAGCAGTTCTTC. It yields the protein CASSYLGTSGRNEQFF.

The chain employs TRBV21-1 and TRBJ1-6. TRBV21-1 is tagged as a pseudogene. The CDR3 consists of 21 residues. DNA of the CDR3: TGTGCCAGCAGCAAAGGGGAGGGGAGATCGGACGGAAGCTCCTATAATTCACCCCTCCACTTT. Protein: CASSKGEGRSDGSSYNSPLHF.

This chain connects TRBV11-2 to TRBJ1-2, with unresolved D. The CDR3 contains 11 residues. Trimming cost V 1 base and J 12 bases, with 9 bases left between them. The germline gives CDR1 SGHAT, CDR2 FQNNGV. The CDR3 region is CASSLGQKHTF. DNA for the CDR3: TGTGCCAGCAGCTTAGGTCAAAAGCACACCTTC.

This chain joins TRBV28 and TRBJ2-5; possible D gene TRBD1, 6 bases. V was clipped by 4 bases and J by 4 bases, with 16 bases between them. Germline values: CDR1 MDHEN, CDR2 SYDVKM. The CDR3 is made up of 15 amino acids. CDR3 in DNA: TGTGCCAGCAGTTGGGCAGGGGACATGAGAGAGACCCAGTACTTC. This translates into CASSWAGDMRETQYF.

This chain joins TRBV11-3 and TRBJ2-1; TRBD2 matches 8 bases. Germline CDR1 SGHNT, CDR2 YENEEA. CDR3 length equals 16 residues. V was pared by 3 bases and J by 2 bases, with 6 bases of the junction left unmatched. In DNA form, the CDR3 reads TGTGCCAGCAGCTTTAGCGGGGCAGAACCCTACAATGAGCAGTTCTTC. Translating it yields CASSFSGAEPYNEQFF.

This sequence joins TRBV5-4 and TRBJ2-7; 7 bases are a match to TRBD1. Losses at the gene ends were 0 bases for V and 3 bases for J; bases not matched to a gene: 6. Germline CDR1 and CDR2: SGHNT and YYREEE (reference sequence). The CDR3 extends over 15 amino acids. DNA of the CDR3: TGTGCCAGCAGCTTGGTAAGGGACAGCCGCTACGAGCAGTACTTC. The encoded protein is CASSLVRDSRYEQYF.

This chain joins TRBV19 and TRBJ1-5; 11 bases are shared with TRBD1. This CDR3 has 14 amino acids. The V gene end was trimmed by 6 bases and the J gene end by 7 bases; junction bases not matched to a gene: 5. CDR1 is LNHDA and CDR2 is SQIVND in the germline V gene (reference sequence). CDR3 in amino acids: CASSGTGGEQPQHF. The CDR3, as DNA: TGTGCCAGTAGCGGGACAGGGGGAGAGCAGCCCCAGCATTTT.

The V and J genes are TRBV3-1 (or the pseudogene TRBV3-2) and TRBJ2-1, with TRBD2 identical over 8 bases. The V gene's germline CDR1 is LGHDT and CDR2 YNNKEL (reference sequence). The V segment lost 1 base and the J segment 8 bases; nucleotides outside the gene matches: 7. CDR3 length: 15 amino acids. The CDR3 here is CASSQGREGRDEQFF. The CDR3 bases are TGTGCCAGCAGCCAAGGACGGGAGGGCCGGGATGAGCAGTTCTTC.

The CDR3 sequence: CASSVEAGAGQPQHF. The CDR3 coding sequence is TGTGCCAGCAGCGTAGAGGCAGGGGCAGGTCAGCCCCAGCATTTT. J is TRBJ1-5 and V is TRBV9; possibly TRBD1 for D (6 bases). Germline values: CDR1 SGDLS, CDR2 YYNGEE. The CDR3 loop spans 15 amino acids. V lost 0 bases to trimming and J lost 6 bases, with 13 bases between them. The entire variable domain, with the rest obtained from reference TRBV9 and TRBJ1-5, is as follows: DSGVTQTPKHLITATGQRVTLRCSPRSGDLSVYWYQQSLDQGLQFLIQYYNGEERAKGNILERFSAQQFPDLHSELNLSSLELGDSALYFCASSVEAGAGQPQHFGDGTRLSIL.

This chain connects TRBV4-2 to TRBJ2-4; weak D call: TRBD1 (6 bases). Germline assignment: CDR1 LGHNA and CDR2 YNFKEQ. The CDR3 has 16 amino acids. V lost 4 bases, J lost 0 bases, and 13 bases lay in between. The CDR3 DNA is TGTGCCAGCAGCCCCCGGGACACCCTAGCCAAAAACATTCAGTACTTC. Protein: CASSPRDTLAKNIQYF.

V usage is TRBV7-9 and J usage is TRBJ2-7, with TRBD1 identical over 8 bases. Germline assignment: CDR1 SEHNR and CDR2 FQNEAQ (reference sequence). V was pared by 5 bases and J by 6 bases, with 6 bases of the junction left unmatched. The CDR3 covers 13 residues. The CDR3 region is CASSLLRGLEQYF. The CDR3 bases are TGTGCCAGCAGCCTTCTCAGGGGGCTCGAGCAGTACTTC.

The chain joins TRBV27 to TRBJ2-3, with D possibly matching TRBD2 (5 bases). The germline gives CDR1 MNHEY, CDR2 SMNVEV (reference sequence). Trimming shortened V by 2 bases and J by 4 bases, and 19 bases separated the two germline ends. CDR3 length: 17 amino acids. The CDR3 spells CASSLGIGRRVADTQYF. The CDR3 bases are TGTGCCAGCAGTTTAGGCATAGGGAGAAGGGTCGCAGATACGCAGTATTTT.

This chain connects TRBV18 to TRBJ1-1, with TRBD1 as a possible D gene (5 bases). Germline V gene lookup returns CDR1 KGHSH and CDR2 LQKENI. V lost 2 bases to trimming and J lost 1 base, with 8 bases between them. CDR3 length equals 14 residues. The CDR3 DNA sequence: TGTGCCAGCTCACCAATGACAGAGAACACTGAAGCTTTCTTT. Translating it yields CASSPMTENTEAFF.

V gene TRBV7-9 combines with J gene TRBJ2-7; TRBD2 aligns across 11 bases. V dropped 1 base and J dropped 0; count of bases not matched to a gene: 5. From germline, CDR1 is SEHNR and CDR2 FQNEAQ (reference sequence). This CDR3 spans 17 amino acids. CDR3 bases: TGTGCCAGCAGCTTAGGTACTAGCGGGGGCAGCTCCTACGAGCAGTACTTC. It translates to CASSLGTSGGSSYEQYF. The full variable domain, with the rest looked up from reference TRBV7-9 and TRBJ2-7, is DTGVSQNPRHKITKRGQNVTFRCDPISEHNRLYWYRQTLGQGPEFLTYFQNEAQLEKSRLLSDRFSAERPKGSFSTLEIQRTEQGDSAMYLCASSLGTSGGSSYEQYFGPGTRLTVT.

This chain uses TRBV7-6 with TRBJ1-6; D remains ambiguous. Germline V gene sequence: CDR1 SGHVS, CDR2 FNYEAQ. Trimming took off 2 bases at V and 3 bases at J, with 14 bases between the two ends. The CDR3 extends over 17 amino acids. The CDR3 coding sequence is TGTGCCAGCAGCTTAACTACGTTTCCCAACTATAATTCACCCCTCCACTTT. Amino acid sequence: CASSLTTFPNYNSPLHF.

The chain recombines TRBV5-4 with TRBJ1-2, with D perhaps TRBD1 (6 bases). Trimming cost V 1 base and J 5 bases, with 15 bases left between them. Germline V gene data show CDR1 as SGHNT and CDR2 as YYREEE (reference sequence). This CDR3 contains 15 residues. The CDR3 loop is CASSLNTGQIYGYTF. The CDR3 DNA follows: TGTGCCAGCAGCTTGAACACAGGGCAAATTTATGGCTACACCTTC.

The rearrangement uses TRBV13 and TRBJ2-1; D call uncertain. This CDR3 region has 13 residues. Germline V gene lookup returns CDR1 PRHDT and CDR2 FYEKMQ (reference sequence). Trimming removed 6 bases at V and 0 bases at J, with 6 bases between. The CDR3 reads CASRESSYNEQFF. The CDR3 bases are TGTGCCAGCAGGGAGAGCTCCTACAATGAGCAGTTCTTC. The complete variable domain, with remaining parts taken from reference TRBV13 and TRBJ2-1, reads AAGVIQSPRHLIKEKRETATLKCYPIPRHDTVYWYQQGPGQDPQFLISFYEKMQSDKGSIPDRFSAQQFSDYHSELNMSSLELGDSALYFCASRESSYNEQFFGPGTRLTVL.

This clone showed up just a few times. V usage is TRBV7-2 and J usage is TRBJ1-5; D is ambiguous. CDR3 length: 15 residues. Germline V CDR1 and CDR2: SGHTA, FQGNSA. Between the trimmed V and J ends, which lost 5 bases and 2 bases, there was a span of 13 bases. CDR3 protein: CASSPSSGGNQPQHF. CDR3 sequence (DNA): TGTGCCAGCAGCCCCTCGTCCGGGGGCAATCAGCCCCAGCATTTT.

The chain carries TRBV11-2 and TRBJ1-1; D gene unclear. The CDR3 has 14 amino acids. Germline CDR1 reads SGHAT; CDR2 reads FQNNGV. V dropped 1 base and J dropped 11 bases, with 17 bases sitting between them. CDR3 sequence: CASSLGVGRLGAFF. CDR3 nucleotide sequence: TGTGCCAGCAGCTTAGGGGTGGGCAGGCTTGGCGCTTTCTTT.

The V call is TRBV7-2, the J call TRBJ2-5; possibly TRBD2 for D (7 bases). The germline gives CDR1 SGHTA, CDR2 FQGNSA. CDR3 size: 14 residues. Trimming removed 1 base at V and 5 bases at J, with 11 bases between. DNA of the CDR3: TGTGCCAGCAGCTTAGGAGGGGGGGTGGAGACCCAGTACTTC. It is translated as CASSLGGGVETQYF.